These 2 T cell receptor beta chains were all obtained from the same sample, sequenced in a study of shared clonotypes between healthy human individuals. TCRdb's copy holds only in-frame clones and misses some; the assay was immunoSEQ multiplex PCR. In the table there are around 2.5 million clones, approximately 93% of which are singletons. What was sequenced was naive CD4+ T cells from PBMCs. The subset denotes: CD45RA+ positively selected. These receptors all come from a young man in good health. Some clones in this sample may be carry-over from other donors' samples.

With respect to this clone: The same CDR3 also results from other DNA sequences found in this sample. The V call is TRBV28, the J call TRBJ2-7; D might be TRBD1 (6 bases). The V gene's germline CDR1 is MDHEN and CDR2 SYDVKM. With 2 bases removed from V and 2 bases from J, the gap between germline ends came to 7 bases. The CDR3 spans 13 residues. CDR3 nucleotide sequence: TGTGCCAGCAGTTTACCAGGGGCCTACGAGCAGTACTTC. Protein: CASSLPGAYEQYF. The whole variable domain, remainder taken from reference TRBV28 and TRBJ2-7, is DVKVTQSSRYLVKRTGEKVFLECVQDMDHENMFWYRQDPGLGLRLIYFSYDVKMKEKGDIPEGYSVSREKKERFSLILESASTNQTSMYLCASSLPGAYEQYFGPGTRLTVT.

The chain combines TRBV7-3 with TRBJ2-1, with 11 nucleotides matching TRBD2. Germline trimming cut 6 bases from V and 10 bases from J; bases unmatched to any gene: 11. The germline V gene encodes CDR1 SGHTA and CDR2 FQGTGA. CDR3 size: 15 residues. CDR3: CASRPTSGSVDEQFF. Here the CDR3 DNA reads TGTGCCAGCAGGCCCACTAGCGGGAGTGTCGACGAGCAGTTCTTC.